These 19 T cell receptor beta chains were all obtained from the same sample, sequenced in a study of OX40 agonist ivuxolimab in advanced cancers. Using immunoSEQ multiplex PCR, the repertoire was profiled, and TCRdb retains in-frame clones only, with some absent. The sample contains about 84,000 clones, over 65% of which appear only once. Sequenced material: CD4+ or CD8+ T cells sorted from blood, taken in a trial of the OX40 agonist ivuxolimab. Receptors originate from an adult with an advanced solid tumor such as melanoma, head and neck, liver or kidney cancer.

The rearrangement links TRBV11-2 to TRBJ1-2; the D is unclear. CDR3 length: 12 residues. The V end was cut by 0 bases, the J end by 7 bases, with 6 bases between. Germline CDR1 is SGHAT and CDR2 is FQNNGV. For the CDR3, the DNA is TGTGCCAGCAGCTTAGAGGGAAGTGGCTACACCTTC. Amino acids: CASSLEGSGYTF.

The chain employs TRBV6-1 and TRBJ2-7; TRBD2 is a possible D gene (7 bases). The V and J ends lost 2 bases and 6 bases respectively, with 23 bases between them. The germline V gene encodes CDR1 MNHNS and CDR2 SASEGT. The CDR3 extends over 17 amino acids. The CDR3 protein is CASSEKGGLQLPTEQYF. CDR3 sequence (DNA): TGTGCCAGCAGTGAAAAGGGGGGGCTCCAGCTTCCTACCGAGCAGTACTTC.

A single count supports this clone. J is TRBJ2-5 and V is TRBV10-2; the match to TRBD2 covers 12 bases. The germline V gene encodes CDR1 WSHSY and CDR2 SAAADI. The CDR3 length is 16 residues. Germline trimming cut 8 bases from V and 2 bases from J; bases unmatched to any gene: 9. CDR3 in amino acids: CASRLAGGTGQETQYF. The CDR3 nucleotides are TGCGCCAGCCGGCTAGCGGGGGGGACGGGACAAGAGACCCAGTACTTC.

This clone was seen just once. This sequence joins TRBV6-5 and TRBJ1-1; D may be TRBD1 (6 bases). Germline V lookup: CDR1 MNHEY, CDR2 SVGAGI. The CDR3 runs to 12 residues. The V and J ends lost 4 bases and 7 bases respectively, with 10 bases between them. The CDR3 sequence is CASSSTGSEAFF. The CDR3 DNA sequence: TGTGCCAGCAGTTCCACAGGGAGTGAAGCTTTCTTT.

The genes are TRBV9 and TRBJ2-1; D call uncertain. CDR1 SGDLS and CDR2 YYNGEE come from the germline V gene. Between the trimmed V and J ends, which lost 0 bases and 6 bases, there was a span of 22 bases. This CDR3 is 18 amino acids long. The CDR3 coding sequence is TGTGCCAGCAGCGTAGCCCCCTCGGTGCTTCGATATCTCAATGAGCAGTTCTTC. Translating gives CASSVAPSVLRYLNEQFF.

The V gene is TRBV11-1, the J gene TRBJ1-1; 7 bases align to TRBD1. Germline CDR1 reads SGHAT; CDR2 reads FQDESV (reference sequence). Losses at the gene ends were 5 bases for V and 3 bases for J; bases not matched to a gene: 6. The CDR3 has 14 residues. CDR3: CASSLRQGDTEAFF. The CDR3 region has the DNA TGTGCCAGCAGCCTGCGACAGGGAGACACTGAAGCTTTCTTT.

This chain connects TRBV6-6 to TRBJ1-1; tentative D call: TRBD1 (6 bases). V was shortened by 6 bases and J by 4 bases, with 18 bases between the two germline ends. The length of the CDR3 is 15 residues. Looked up from germline, CDR1 is MNHNY and CDR2 is SVGAGI (reference sequence). This chain's CDR3 is CASSRRTDRATEAFF. Here the CDR3 DNA reads TGTGCCAGCAGCCGCCGGACGGACAGAGCCACTGAAGCTTTCTTT.

This rearrangement joins TRBV7-9 to TRBJ1-5; the match to TRBD1 covers 9 bases. Trimming removed 1 base from V and 6 bases from J; junction bases left unmatched: 7. Germline CDR1 is SEHNR and CDR2 is FQNEAQ (reference sequence). The CDR3 runs 16 residues. In DNA form, the CDR3 reads TGTGCCAGCAGCTTAGGTACAGGGGGCCCCAGTCAGCCCCAGCATTTT. This sequence encodes CASSLGTGGPSQPQHF.

The CDR3 region is CASSLQLLNTEAFF. The CDR3 DNA is TGTGCCAGCAGCCTACAATTACTGAACACTGAAGCTTTCTTT. V and J are TRBV7-2 and TRBJ1-1, with unresolved D. V dropped 5 bases and J dropped 0 bases, with 10 bases sitting between them. CDR3 length equals 14 residues. CDR1 is SGHTA, CDR2 FQGNSA, per germline.

This clone appeared a few times. The chain has TRBV19 and TRBJ1-1; 8 nucleotides line up with TRBD1. This CDR3 region has 14 residues. The germline gives CDR1 LNHDA, CDR2 SQIVND (reference sequence). V lost 5 bases to trimming and J lost 7 bases; unmatched junction nucleotides: 9. The CDR3 is CASSLDRDRYEAFF. In DNA, the CDR3 is TGTGCCAGTAGTTTGGACAGGGACCGGTATGAAGCTTTCTTT.

This chain links TRBV7-2 with TRBJ2-7, with a possible D match to TRBD2 (5 bases). V was cut by 3 bases and J by 1 base, with 19 bases left in between. This CDR3 comprises 17 residues. Germline values: CDR1 SGHTA, CDR2 FQGNSA. CDR3 loop: CASSFPGLSGKSYEQYF. The CDR3 DNA is TGTGCCAGCAGCTTCCCCGGGCTCTCCGGGAAATCCTACGAGCAGTACTTC.

The chain combines TRBV30 with TRBJ1-3, with unresolved D. Germline values: CDR1 GTSNPN, CDR2 SVGIG (reference sequence). The CDR3 is made up of 15 amino acids. V was trimmed by 4 bases and J by 2 bases, leaving 15 bases between them. CDR3 sequence reads: CAWNTQGIAGNTIYF. The CDR3 DNA follows: TGTGCCTGGAATACCCAAGGTATCGCTGGAAACACCATATATTTT.

The chain joins TRBV19 to TRBJ2-6; D gene ambiguous. V lost 8 bases, J lost 0 bases, and 5 bases lay in between. The CDR3 spans 13 residues. From germline, CDR1 is LNHDA and CDR2 SQIVND (reference sequence). The CDR3 region has the DNA TGTGCCAGTCGGTCCTCTGGGGCCAACGTCCTGACTTTC. Protein product: CASRSSGANVLTF.

J is TRBJ2-2 and V is TRBV2; TRBD1 matches 10 bases. CDR3 length: 15 residues. CDR1 and CDR2 (germline): SNHLY, FYNNEI. V lost 4 bases, J lost 7 bases, and 6 bases stayed unmatched. CDR3 region: CASSGRQGASGELFF. DNA of the CDR3: TGTGCCAGCAGTGGGAGACAGGGGGCTAGCGGGGAGCTGTTTTTT.

V and J are TRBV5-5 and TRBJ2-3; a weak D match, TRBD1 (6 bases). The germline V gene encodes CDR1 SGHKS and CDR2 YYEKEE (reference sequence). V lost 2 bases and J 2 bases, leaving 9 bases between the germline ends. The CDR3 is made up of 14 amino acids. CDR3 coding DNA: TGTGCCAGCAGCTTAGGGGGTCTCACAGATACGCAGTATTTT. It translates to CASSLGGLTDTQYF.

This clone appeared a single time. The rearrangement joins TRBV19 to TRBJ2-2; D unresolved. Germline V CDR1 and CDR2: LNHDA, SQIVND (reference sequence). This CDR3 spans 13 amino acids. V was trimmed by 3 bases and J by 2 bases, leaving 4 bases between them. The chain's CDR3 is CASSILNTGELFF. The CDR3 nucleotides read TGTGCCAGTAGTATTTTAAACACCGGGGAGCTGTTTTTT.

The rearrangement joins TRBV2 to TRBJ2-7; D possibly uses TRBD1 or TRBD2 (5 bases each). Per germline, CDR1 SNHLY and CDR2 FYNNEI. The V gene lost 7 bases and the J gene lost 1 base, with 14 bases spanning the gap. CDR3 length: 14 residues. CDR3 protein: CASNQGVLSYEQYF. CDR3 nucleotide sequence: TGTGCCAGCAATCAGGGAGTTTTGTCCTACGAGCAGTACTTC.

This sequence joins TRBV9 and TRBJ2-1; no clear D. The CDR3 has 17 residues. Germline CDR1 SGDLS, CDR2 YYNGEE. Trimming pared 3 bases from V and 12 bases from J, leaving 28 bases between. The CDR3: CASSEGPLDSSRDGQFF. CDR3 in DNA: TGTGCCAGCAGCGAAGGACCTCTAGACTCTTCTAGGGATGGGCAGTTCTTC.

This sequence joins TRBV9 and TRBJ2-5; TRBD1 agrees at 9 bases. The junction had 5 bases not matched to a gene; V was cut back by 0 bases and J by 2 bases. This CDR3 is 16 amino acids long. Germline loops: CDR1 SGDLS, CDR2 YYNGEE. The CDR3 DNA follows: TGTGCCAGCAGCGTAGCCTCCGGACAGGGGCAAGAGACCCAGTACTTC. The encoded protein is CASSVASGQGQETQYF.